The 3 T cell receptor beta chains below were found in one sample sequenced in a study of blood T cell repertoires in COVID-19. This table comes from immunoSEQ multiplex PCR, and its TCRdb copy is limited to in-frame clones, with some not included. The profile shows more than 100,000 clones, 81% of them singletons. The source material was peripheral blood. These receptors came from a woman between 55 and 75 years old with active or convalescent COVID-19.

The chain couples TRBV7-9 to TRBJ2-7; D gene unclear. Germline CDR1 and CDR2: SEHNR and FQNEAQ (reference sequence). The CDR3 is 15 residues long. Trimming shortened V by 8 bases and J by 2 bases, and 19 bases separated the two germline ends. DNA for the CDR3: TGTGCCAGCTCACCAACCGGGTGGTTGGCCTACGAGCAGTACTTC. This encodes CASSPTGWLAYEQYF.

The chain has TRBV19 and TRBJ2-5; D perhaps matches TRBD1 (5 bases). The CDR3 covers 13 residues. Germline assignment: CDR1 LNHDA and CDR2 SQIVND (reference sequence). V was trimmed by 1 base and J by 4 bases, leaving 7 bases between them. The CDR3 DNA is TGTGCCAGTAGTATAGGCAGGGCAGAGACCCAGTACTTC. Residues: CASSIGRAETQYF.

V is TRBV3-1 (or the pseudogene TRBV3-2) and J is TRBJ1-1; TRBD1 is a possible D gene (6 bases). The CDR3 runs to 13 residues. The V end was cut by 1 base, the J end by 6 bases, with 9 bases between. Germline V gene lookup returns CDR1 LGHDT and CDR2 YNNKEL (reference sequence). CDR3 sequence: CASSQVEGAEAFF. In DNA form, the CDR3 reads TGTGCCAGCAGCCAAGTTGAGGGGGCTGAAGCTTTCTTT.